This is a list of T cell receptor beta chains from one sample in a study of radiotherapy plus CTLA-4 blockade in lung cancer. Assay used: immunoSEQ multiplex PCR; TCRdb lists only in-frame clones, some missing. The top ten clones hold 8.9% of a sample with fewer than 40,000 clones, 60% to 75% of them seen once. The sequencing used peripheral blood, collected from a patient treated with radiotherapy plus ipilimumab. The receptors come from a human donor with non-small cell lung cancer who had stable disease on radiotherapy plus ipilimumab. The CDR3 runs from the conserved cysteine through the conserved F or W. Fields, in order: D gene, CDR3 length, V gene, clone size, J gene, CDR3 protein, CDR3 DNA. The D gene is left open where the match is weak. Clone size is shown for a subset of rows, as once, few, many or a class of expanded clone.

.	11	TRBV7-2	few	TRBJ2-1	CASSSDQRKFF	TGTGCCAGCAGCTCCGACCAGAGGAAGTTCTTC
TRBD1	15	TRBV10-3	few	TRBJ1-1	CAISDRRTGGTEAFF	TGTGCCATCAGTGACCGCCGGACAGGGGGCACTGAAGCTTTCTTT
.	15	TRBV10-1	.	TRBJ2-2	CASSARSIFTGELFF	TGCGCCAGCAGTGCCCGGTCCATATTTACCGGGGAGCTGTTTTTT
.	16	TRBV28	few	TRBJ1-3	CASSLWASDSGNTIYF	TGTGCCAGCAGTTTATGGGCCAGCGACTCTGGAAACACCATATATTTT
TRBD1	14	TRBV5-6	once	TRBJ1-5	CASSVGQAYQPQHF	TGTGCCAGCAGCGTGGGACAGGCCTATCAGCCCCAGCATTTT
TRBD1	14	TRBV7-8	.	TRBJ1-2	CASSSRGTDYGYTF	TGTGCCAGCAGCTCACGCGGGACAGACTATGGCTACACCTTC
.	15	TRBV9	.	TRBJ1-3	CASSAAISPGNTIYF	TGTGCCAGCAGCGCCGCAATTTCCCCTGGAAACACCATATATTTT
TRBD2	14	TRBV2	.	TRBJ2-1	CASGGGSSYNEQFF	TGTGCCAGTGGCGGGGGGAGCTCCTACAATGAGCAGTTCTTC
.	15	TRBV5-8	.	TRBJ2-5	CASSSLGQEGETQYF	TGTGCCAGCAGCTCTCTTGGACAGGAGGGGGAGACCCAGTACTTC
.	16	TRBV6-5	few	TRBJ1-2	CASSYSIIGPAGGYTF	TGTGCCAGCAGTTACTCCATTATAGGGCCGGCGGGGGGCTACACCTTC
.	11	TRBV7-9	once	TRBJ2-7	CASSPNLIRYF	TGTGCCAGCAGCCCGAATCTAATACGGTACTTC
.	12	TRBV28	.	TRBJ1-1	CASTVMNTEAFF	TGTGCCTCCACGGTCATGAACACTGAAGCTTTCTTT
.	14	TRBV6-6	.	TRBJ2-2	CASSSGTVGGELFF	TGTGCCAGCAGTTCCGGGACCGTTGGCGGGGAGCTGTTTTTT
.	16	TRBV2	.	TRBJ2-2	CASSESGSGLTGELFF	TGTGCCAGCAGTGAATCGGGTAGCGGACTCACCGGGGAGCTGTTTTTT
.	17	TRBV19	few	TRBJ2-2	CASSIRGGRTTRGELFF	TGTGCCAGTAGTATCCGTGGGGGTAGGACAACCAGGGGGGAGCTGTTTTTT
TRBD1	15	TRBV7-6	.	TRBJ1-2	CASSPGPGQGYGYTF	TGTGCCAGCAGCCCTGGACCGGGACAGGGCTATGGCTACACCTTC
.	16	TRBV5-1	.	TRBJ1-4	CASSLGKTDSNEKLFF	TGCGCCAGCAGCTTGGGCAAGACAGACTCTAATGAAAAACTGTTTTTT
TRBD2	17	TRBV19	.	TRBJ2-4	CASTRTSGGVAKNIQYF	TGTGCCAGTACCCGGACTAGCGGGGGGGTAGCCAAAAACATTCAGTACTTC
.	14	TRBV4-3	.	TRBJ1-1	CASSHFGRNTEAFF	TGCGCCAGCAGCCATTTTGGAAGGAACACTGAAGCTTTCTTT
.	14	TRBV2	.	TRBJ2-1	CASNGRGSYNEQFF	TGTGCCAGCAACGGAAGGGGCTCCTACAATGAGCAGTTCTTC
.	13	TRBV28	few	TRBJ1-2	CASSLEGYYGYTF	TGTGCCAGCAGTTTAGAGGGGTACTATGGCTACACCTTC
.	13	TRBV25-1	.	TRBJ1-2	CASVGTTNYGYTF	TGTGCCAGCGTTGGGACCACTAACTATGGCTACACCTTC
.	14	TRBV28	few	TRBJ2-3	CASNVGLGTDTQYF	TGTGCCAGCAATGTGGGGCTGGGCACAGATACGCAGTATTTT
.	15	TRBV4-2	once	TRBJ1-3	CASSRDWSSGNTIYF	TGTGCCAGCAGCAGGGATTGGTCTAGTGGAAACACCATATATTTT
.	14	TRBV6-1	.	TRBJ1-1	CASRDSPGRTEAFF	TGTGCCAGCAGGGACAGCCCCGGGCGGACTGAAGCTTTCTTT
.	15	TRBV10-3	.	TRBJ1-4	CAICAEGKTNEKLFF	TGTGCCATCTGTGCTGAGGGGAAGACTAATGAAAAACTGTTTTTT
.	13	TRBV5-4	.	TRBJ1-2	CASSPDSNYGYTF	TGTGCCAGCAGCCCGGACAGTAACTATGGCTACACCTTC
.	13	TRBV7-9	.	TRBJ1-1	CASSLEGGREAFF	TGTGCCAGCAGCTTAGAGGGGGGCCGCGAAGCTTTCTTT
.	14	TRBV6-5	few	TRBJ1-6	CASSEGRGYSPLHF	TGTGCCAGCAGTGAAGGCAGGGGTTACTCACCCCTCCACTTT
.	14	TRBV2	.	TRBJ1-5	CASRAEHSNQPQHF	TGTGCCAGCAGGGCTGAACATAGCAATCAGCCCCAGCATTTT
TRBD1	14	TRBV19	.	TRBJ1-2	CASSTTGAYYGYTF	TGTGCCAGTAGTACGACAGGGGCATACTATGGCTACACCTTC
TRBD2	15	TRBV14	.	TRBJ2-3	CASSRTSGGTDTQYF	TGTGCCAGCAGCCGAACTAGCGGGGGCACAGATACGCAGTATTTT
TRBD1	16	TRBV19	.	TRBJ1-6	CASRFGTAVYNSPLHF	TGTGCCAGTAGATTCGGGACAGCCGTTTATAATTCACCCCTCCACTTT
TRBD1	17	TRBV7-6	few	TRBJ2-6	CASSLTGGMVGANVLTF	TGTGCCAGCAGCTTGACAGGGGGAATGGTCGGGGCCAACGTCCTGACTTTC
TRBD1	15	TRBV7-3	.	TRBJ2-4	CASSLTGQGDNIQYF	TGTGCCAGCAGCTTAACGGGACAGGGGGATAACATTCAGTACTTC
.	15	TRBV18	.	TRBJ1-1	CASSPRDGPNTEAFF	TGTGCCAGCTCACCCCGAGACGGGCCCAACACTGAAGCTTTCTTT
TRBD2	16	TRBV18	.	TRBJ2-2	CASSEQGLGNTGELFF	TGTGCCAGCTCGGAACAGGGACTAGGAAACACCGGGGAGCTGTTTTTT
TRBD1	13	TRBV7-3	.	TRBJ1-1	CASSTYRGYEAFF	TGTGCCAGCAGCACATACAGGGGGTATGAAGCTTTCTTT
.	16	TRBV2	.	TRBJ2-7	CASTQFRDPGDPEQYF	TGTGCCAGCACGCAATTCCGGGACCCAGGGGACCCCGAGCAGTACTTC
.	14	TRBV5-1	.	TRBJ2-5	CASSLESGQETQYF	TGCGCCAGCAGCTTGGAGTCGGGCCAAGAGACCCAGTACTTC
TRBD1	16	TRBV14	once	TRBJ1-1	CASSQVAGTGSTEAFF	TGTGCCAGCAGCCAAGTCGCCGGGACAGGGAGTACTGAAGCTTTCTTT
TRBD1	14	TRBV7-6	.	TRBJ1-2	CASSLEDRGYGYTF	TGTGCCAGCAGCTTAGAGGACAGGGGCTATGGCTACACCTTC
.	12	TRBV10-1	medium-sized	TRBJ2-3	CASSTLGNTQYF	TGCGCCAGCAGTACCCTAGGGAATACGCAGTATTTT
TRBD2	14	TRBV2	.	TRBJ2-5	CASVTSGGLETQYF	TGTGCCAGCGTGACTAGCGGGGGCCTAGAGACCCAGTACTTC
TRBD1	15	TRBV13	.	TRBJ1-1	CASSYGTGRNTEAFF	TGTGCCAGCAGCTACGGGACAGGACGGAACACTGAAGCTTTCTTT
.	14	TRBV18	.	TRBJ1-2	CASPAPGQTYGYTF	TGTGCCAGCCCCGCCCCCGGACAGACATATGGCTACACCTTC
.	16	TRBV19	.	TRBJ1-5	CASSIGAVYSNQPQHF	TGTGCCAGTAGTATAGGCGCGGTATATAGCAATCAGCCCCAGCATTTT
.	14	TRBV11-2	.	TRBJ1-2	CASSPLYPNYGYTF	TGTGCCAGCAGCCCCCTCTACCCTAACTATGGCTACACCTTC
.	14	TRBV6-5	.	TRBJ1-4	CASSGQGLNEKLFF	TGTGCCAGCTCGGGGCAGGGGTTGAATGAAAAACTGTTTTTT
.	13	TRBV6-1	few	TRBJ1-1	CASSTTRNTEAFF	TGTGCCAGCAGCACGACTAGGAACACTGAAGCTTTCTTT
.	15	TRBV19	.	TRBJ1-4	CASSAQHQTNEKLFF	TGTGCCAGTAGTGCACAACATCAAACTAATGAAAAACTGTTTTTT
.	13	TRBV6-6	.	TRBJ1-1	CASSYYRESEAFF	TGTGCCAGCAGTTACTACAGGGAGTCTGAAGCTTTCTTT
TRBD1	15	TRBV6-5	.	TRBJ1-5	CASSLGQGSNQPQHF	TGTGCCAGCAGTCTCGGACAGGGAAGCAATCAGCCCCAGCATTTT
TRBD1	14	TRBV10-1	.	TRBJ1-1	CASRADRMNTEAFF	TGCGCCAGCAGGGCGGACAGGATGAACACTGAAGCTTTCTTT
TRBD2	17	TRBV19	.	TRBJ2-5	CASSIERGTRGQETQYF	TGTGCCAGTAGTATCGAGCGGGGAACCCGGGGGCAAGAGACCCAGTACTTC
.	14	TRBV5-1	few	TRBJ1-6	CASSSSGANSPLHF	TGTGCCAGCAGTTCCTCCGGCGCGAATTCACCCCTCCACTTT